This TCR beta chain originates from a study of vaccination and CD4 T cells after COVID-19. Of note for this clonotype: Its matching antigen is unknown.

The Oncomine TCR Beta short-read assay was what sequenced the DNA obtained from cultured CD4+ T cells. Using its own MiXCR run on the PCR reads, TCRdb lists one record per CDR3 protein. The data show under 20,000 distinct CDR3 sequences, with over 60% seen just once and less than 10% held by the top ten. Documented treatment: roughly 10-day PBMC culture with coronavirus spike peptide pools or control peptides (ViraFEST assay). Per germline, CDR1 SEHNR and CDR2 FQNEAQ (reference sequence). V lost 6 bases, J lost 5 bases, and 19 bases lay in between. The CDR3 consists of 15 residues. The rearrangement links TRBV7-9 to TRBJ2-5; TRBD1 or TRBD2 may be the D gene (7 bases each). Sample: CD4+ T cells from blood, cultured in vitro. The TCR originated in a human donor who had recovered from COVID-19. CDR3 in amino acids: CASSSGAQGGETQYF. CDR3 DNA: TGTGCCAGCAGTTCCGGAGCCCAGGGGGGGGAGACCCAGTACTTC.